This T cell receptor beta chain was recovered during a study of lymphopenia after photon versus proton radiotherapy. Study-level points and caveats: Post-nadir TCR diversity decline inversely tracked overall survival among those who died. Under photons, naive T cells and diversity fell while effector/memory populations rose. Better survival with proton therapy was suggested as possible, not demonstrated. After lymphocyte nadir, photon-treated repertoires showed oligoclonal expansion, especially CD8+ Temra.

This clone was picked up one time. Its antigen is currently unknown. Data came from immunoSEQ multiplex PCR; TCRdb stores just in-frame clones and leaves some out. The table has about 7,300 clones, 89% seen once. CDR3 size: 14 residues. The germline CDR1 and CDR2 sequences are LNHDA and SQIVND (reference sequence). Deletions cut 0 bases from V and 5 bases from J, with 10 bases between. The rearrangement joins TRBV19 to TRBJ2-5; D is undetermined. The receptor's source is a man in his sixties with cholangiocarcinoma. Source: peripheral blood, taken from a patient treated with photon-based radiotherapy. The CDR3 DNA sequence: TGTGCCAGTAGTATAGAGAGGAATCCGGAGACCCAGTACTTC. This translates into CASSIERNPETQYF. Full variable domain (missing parts from reference TRBV19 and TRBJ2-5): DGGITQSPKYLFRKEGQNVTLSCEQNLNHDAMYWYRQDPGQGLRLIYYSQIVNDFQKGDIAEGYSVSREKKESFPLTVTSAQKNPTAFYLCASSIERNPETQYFGPGTRLLVL.